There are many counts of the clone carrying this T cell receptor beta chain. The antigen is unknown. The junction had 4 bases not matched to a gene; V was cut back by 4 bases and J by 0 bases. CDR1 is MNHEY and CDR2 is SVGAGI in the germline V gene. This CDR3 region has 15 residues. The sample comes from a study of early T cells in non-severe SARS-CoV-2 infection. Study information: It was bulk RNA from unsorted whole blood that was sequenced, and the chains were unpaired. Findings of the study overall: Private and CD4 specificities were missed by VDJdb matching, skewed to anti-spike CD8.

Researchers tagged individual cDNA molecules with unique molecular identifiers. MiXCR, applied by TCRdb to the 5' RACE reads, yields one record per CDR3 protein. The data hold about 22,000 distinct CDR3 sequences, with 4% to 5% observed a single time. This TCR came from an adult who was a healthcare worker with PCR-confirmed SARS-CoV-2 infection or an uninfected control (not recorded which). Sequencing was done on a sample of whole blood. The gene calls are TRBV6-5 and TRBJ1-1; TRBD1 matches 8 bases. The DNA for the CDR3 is TGTGCCAGCAGTTTGACAGGGGCCCTGAACACTGAAGCTTTCTTT. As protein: CASSLTGALNTEAFF.